The 20 T cell receptor beta chains in this list originate from one sample, sequenced in a study of beta chain features in type 1 diabetes. For these receptors, no antigen is known. The study reverse transcribed the entire isolated RNA, so it sequenced expressed TCRB transcripts. Data came from immunoSEQ multiplex PCR; TCRdb stores just in-frame clones and leaves some out. The sample consists of under 300,000 clones, roughly 14% of them appearing once. General study results and limits: All four CD4+ subsets of Type 1 diabetes patients contained TCRB CDR3s that were moderately but significantly shorter.

Input material: naive CD4+ T cells from blood. The receptors come from a man aged 25 to 40 with type 1 diabetes.

This clone showed up just a few times. The chain couples TRBV9 to TRBJ1-1, with 7 bases identical to TRBD1. V shed 4 bases and J 3 bases; nucleotides not matched to a gene: 9. CDR1 SGDLS and CDR2 YYNGEE come from the germline V gene. The CDR3 contains 15 residues. Here the CDR3 reads CASSSHRGEDTEAFF. CDR3 DNA: TGTGCCAGCAGCTCCCACAGGGGAGAGGACACTGAAGCTTTCTTT.

This clone was picked up a small number of times. The same CDR3 also results from other DNA sequences found in this sample. CDR3 region: CASSLEAVSYEQYF. DNA for the CDR3: TGCGCCAGCAGCTTGGAAGCGGTCTCCTACGAGCAGTACTTC. The chain couples TRBV5-1 to TRBJ2-7, with D maybe TRBD2 (5 bases). This CDR3 has 14 amino acids. Trimming stripped 0 bases from V and 0 bases from J, with 7 bases between. CDR1 is SGHRS and CDR2 is YFSETQ in the germline V gene.

This clone was detected a few times. The rearrangement links TRBV6-5 to TRBJ2-5; TRBD1 matches at 7 bases. The CDR3 covers 11 residues. Germline lookup yields CDR1 MNHEY and CDR2 SVGAGI. Trimming took 9 bases from V and 6 from J; bases not matched to a gene: 4. The CDR3 region has the DNA TGTGCCAGTCGACAGGGACAGACCCAGTACTTC. Its translation: CASRQGQTQYF.

The gene calls are TRBV7-9 and TRBJ2-2, with a weak D call TRBD1 (6 bases). V lost 6 bases and J lost 4, with 9 bases in between. In germline, CDR1 is SEHNR, CDR2 FQNEAQ (reference sequence). This CDR3 has 13 amino acids. The CDR3 DNA follows: TGTGCCAGCAGACGGACAGCCACCGGGGAGCTGTTTTTT. Its translation: CASRRTATGELFF.

This clone came up a few times. The DNA for the CDR3 is TGTGCCAGCAGCAAGGGACTAGCGGGAGGGATACAAGAGACCCAGTACTTC. This codes for CASSKGLAGGIQETQYF. The V gene is TRBV5-4, the J gene TRBJ2-5, with 16 positions matching TRBD2. The CDR3 spans 17 residues. CDR1 is SGHNT, CDR2 YYREEE, per germline (reference sequence). The V segment lost 4 bases and the J segment 2 bases; nucleotides outside the gene matches: 5. The variable domain in full, completed from reference TRBV5-4 and TRBJ2-5, reads ETGVTQSPTHLIKTRGQQVTLRCSSQSGHNTVSWYQQALGQGPQFIFQYYREEENGRGNFPPRFSGLQFPNYSSELNVNALELDDSALYLCASSKGLAGGIQETQYFGPGTRLLVL.

This clone occurred a few times. V is TRBV25-1 and J is TRBJ2-7; 9 bases map to TRBD1. Germline V gene sequence: CDR1 MGHDK, CDR2 SYGVNS. The ends lost 7 bases at V and 5 bases at J; junction bases unmatched: 9. The CDR3 loop spans 14 amino acids. The CDR3 DNA follows: TGTGCCAGCACACCTGGACAGGGGTCCCACGAGCAGTACTTC. Amino acid sequence: CASTPGQGSHEQYF.

The gene calls are TRBV7-6 and TRBJ2-5; no clear D. Between the trimmed V and J ends, which lost 2 bases and 5 bases, there was a span of 15 bases. This CDR3 has 15 residues. Germline CDR1 is SGHVS and CDR2 is FNYEAQ. The CDR3 region is CASSLRGSPMETQYF. In nucleotides, the CDR3 is TGTGCCAGCAGCTTAAGAGGTTCTCCGATGGAGACCCAGTACTTC.

This chain connects TRBV30 to TRBJ2-7; 7 positions agree with TRBD1. The V and J ends lost 0 bases and 5 bases, in that order; junction bases with no gene match: 7. Germline V CDR1 and CDR2: GTSNPN, SVGIG (reference sequence). This CDR3 is built from 14 residues. CDR3 DNA: TGTGCCTGGAGTGTAGATAGGGGGCCTAACGAGCAGTACTTC. Its protein is CAWSVDRGPNEQYF.

The V and J genes are TRBV18 and TRBJ2-3, with TRBD2 matching 9 bases. This CDR3 comprises 17 residues. Trimming removed 3 bases from V and 3 bases from J; junction bases left unmatched: 10. Germline values: CDR1 KGHSH, CDR2 LQKENI. CDR3 bases: TGTGCCAGCTCACCTCAGTTCAGCGGGAGGAATACAGATACGCAGTATTTT. As protein: CASSPQFSGRNTDTQYF.

V gene TRBV5-1 combines with J gene TRBJ1-1; 7 nucleotides match TRBD1. V was clipped by 3 bases and J by 3 bases; unmatched bases: 8. The CDR3 length is 15 residues. Germline V gene lookup returns CDR1 SGHRS and CDR2 YFSETQ. CDR3 sequence (DNA): TGCGCCAGCAGCTCAGGACAGGTCCGGGACACTGAAGCTTTCTTT. This encodes CASSSGQVRDTEAFF.

In its sample, this clone was seen a few times. V usage is TRBV6-1 and J usage is TRBJ1-5, with TRBD1 identical over 8 bases. The CDR3 loop spans 14 amino acids. Germline V gene sequence: CDR1 MNHNS, CDR2 SASEGT. V dropped 7 bases and J dropped 6; count of bases not matched to a gene: 8. Here the CDR3 DNA reads TGTGCCAGCATCGAAGGACAGGGTGGTCAGCCCCAGCATTTT. This encodes CASIEGQGGQPQHF.

This rearrangement joins TRBV10-3 to TRBJ1-5, with 8 bases aligning to TRBD1. With V trimmed by 4 bases and J by 2 bases, 7 bases remained unmatched. Germline CDR1 and CDR2: ENHRY and SYGVKD. The CDR3 spans 16 residues. CDR3 in DNA: TGTGCCATCAGTGGCACAGGGGGAATAGGCAATCAGCCCCAGCATTTT. Translated: CAISGTGGIGNQPQHF.

This chain links TRBV19 with TRBJ2-2, with 9 bases matching TRBD1. Trimming took 4 bases from V and 3 from J; bases not matched to a gene: 6. Germline values: CDR1 LNHDA, CDR2 SQIVND (reference sequence). The CDR3 contains 16 residues. The CDR3 DNA sequence: TGTGCCAGTAGTACCCGGGGACAGGGTTACACCGGGGAGCTGTTTTTT. This encodes CASSTRGQGYTGELFF.

This clone showed up just a few times. This rearrangement joins TRBV30 to TRBJ1-1; a possible D gene is TRBD1 (5 bases). V was clipped by 3 bases and J by 7 bases, with 9 bases between them. Per germline, CDR1 GTSNPN and CDR2 SVGIG (reference sequence). The CDR3 is 11 residues long. The CDR3 region has the DNA TGTGCCTGGAGCGAACAGGTTGAAGCTTTCTTT. The encoded protein is CAWSEQVEAFF.

This clone was seen a few times. The rearrangement links TRBV27 to TRBJ2-2; 9 bases are a match to TRBD1. V dropped 1 base and J dropped 9; count of bases not matched to a gene: 6. Germline V gene data show CDR1 as MNHEY and CDR2 as SMNVEV (reference sequence). The CDR3 consists of 15 residues. The chain's CDR3 is CASSLLGTGNRELFF. CDR3 DNA: TGTGCCAGCAGTTTATTGGGGACAGGGAACCGGGAGCTGTTTTTT.

The chain links TRBV25-1 to TRBJ2-7, with 7 bases lining up with TRBD2. CDR3 length: 16 amino acids. J was trimmed by 5 bases and V by 6 bases; bases with no gene match: 16. Germline V gene data show CDR1 as MGHDK and CDR2 as SYGVNS. The CDR3 sequence is CASSRYPGLLLHEQYF. In nucleotides, the CDR3 is TGTGCCAGCAGCCGATACCCGGGACTACTTCTCCACGAGCAGTACTTC.

The CDR3 bases are TGTGCCAGCAGCCAAGTCGGACTTCCATCGAGCTCCTACAATGAGCAGTTCTTC. Its protein product is CASSQVGLPSSSYNEQFF. The chain has TRBV4-2 and TRBJ2-1; D might be TRBD2 (5 bases). V was shortened by 1 base and J by 0 bases, with 16 bases between the two germline ends. The CDR3 covers 18 residues. Germline V CDR1 and CDR2: LGHNA, YNFKEQ.

This clone was seen more than once but under ten times. The J gene is TRBJ2-3, the V gene TRBV14; 13 nucleotides agree with TRBD2. Germline CDR1 SGHDN, CDR2 FVKESK. The CDR3 loop spans 17 amino acids. V dropped 3 bases and J dropped 7; count of bases not matched to a gene: 10. CDR3 residues: CASSHFQGLAGRHTQYF. In DNA form, the CDR3 reads TGTGCCAGCAGCCATTTCCAGGGACTAGCGGGGCGGCATACGCAGTATTTT. The full variable domain, its missing parts supplied by reference TRBV14 and TRBJ2-3, is EAGVTQFPSHSVIEKGQTVTLRCDPISGHDNLYWYRRVMGKEIKFLLHFVKESKQDESGMPNNRFLAERTGGTYSTLKVQPAELEDSGVYFCASSHFQGLAGRHTQYFGPGTRLTVL.

A few counts support this clone. The rearrangement uses TRBV30 and TRBJ1-2; perhaps TRBD1 as D (5 bases). CDR1 is GTSNPN and CDR2 is SVGIG in the germline V gene (reference sequence). Trimming pared 4 bases from V and 8 bases from J, leaving 17 bases between. This CDR3 is built from 13 residues. CDR3 sequence: CAWTGWSIGGYTF. In DNA, the CDR3 is TGTGCCTGGACAGGGTGGTCGATTGGGGGCTACACCTTC.

The V and J genes are TRBV15 and TRBJ1-6, with 9 bases fitting TRBD1. The CDR3 consists of 14 residues. Germline CDR1 reads LNHNV; CDR2 reads YYDKDF (reference sequence). V was pared by 5 bases and J by 5 bases, with 1 base of the junction left unmatched. CDR3 DNA sequence: TGTGCCACCAGCCGGGACAGGGATAATTCACCCCTCCACTTT. The encoded protein is CATSRDRDNSPLHF.